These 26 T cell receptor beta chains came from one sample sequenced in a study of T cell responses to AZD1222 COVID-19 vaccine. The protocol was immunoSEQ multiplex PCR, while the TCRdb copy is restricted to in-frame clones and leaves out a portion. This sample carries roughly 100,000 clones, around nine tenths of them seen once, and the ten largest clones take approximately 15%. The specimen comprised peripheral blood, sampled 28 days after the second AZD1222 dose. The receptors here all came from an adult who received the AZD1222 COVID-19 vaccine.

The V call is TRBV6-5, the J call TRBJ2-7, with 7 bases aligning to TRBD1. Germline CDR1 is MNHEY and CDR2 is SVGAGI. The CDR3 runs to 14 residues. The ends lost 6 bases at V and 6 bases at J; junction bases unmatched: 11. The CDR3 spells CASSPTGTFAEQYF. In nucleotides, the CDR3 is TGTGCCAGCAGCCCGACAGGGACGTTTGCCGAGCAGTACTTC.

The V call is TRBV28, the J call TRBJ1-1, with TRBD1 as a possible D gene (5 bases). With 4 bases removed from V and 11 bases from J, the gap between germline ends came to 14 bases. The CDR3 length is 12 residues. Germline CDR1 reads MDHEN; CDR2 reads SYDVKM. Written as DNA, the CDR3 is TGTGCCAGCAGTTCGGGGGGGGTCCGGGCTTTCTTT. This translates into CASSSGGVRAFF.

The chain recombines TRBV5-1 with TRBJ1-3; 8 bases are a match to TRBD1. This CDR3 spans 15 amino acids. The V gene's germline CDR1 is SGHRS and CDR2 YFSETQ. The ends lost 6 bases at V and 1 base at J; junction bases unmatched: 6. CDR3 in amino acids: CASTSTGASGNTIYF. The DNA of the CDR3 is TGCGCCAGCACCTCGACAGGGGCGTCTGGAAACACCATATATTTT.

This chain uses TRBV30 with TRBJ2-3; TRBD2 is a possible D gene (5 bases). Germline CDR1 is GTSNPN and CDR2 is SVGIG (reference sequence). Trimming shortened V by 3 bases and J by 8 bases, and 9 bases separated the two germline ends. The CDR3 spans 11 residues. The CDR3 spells CAWRGAGTQYF. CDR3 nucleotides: TGTGCCTGGAGGGGAGCTGGTACGCAGTATTTT.

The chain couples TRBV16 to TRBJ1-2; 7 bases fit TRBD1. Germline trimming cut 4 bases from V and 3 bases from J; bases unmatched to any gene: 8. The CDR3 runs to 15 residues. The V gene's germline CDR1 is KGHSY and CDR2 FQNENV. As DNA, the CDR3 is TGTGCCAGCAGCCCAAACAGGGGTGTAGACTATGGCTACACCTTC. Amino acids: CASSPNRGVDYGYTF.

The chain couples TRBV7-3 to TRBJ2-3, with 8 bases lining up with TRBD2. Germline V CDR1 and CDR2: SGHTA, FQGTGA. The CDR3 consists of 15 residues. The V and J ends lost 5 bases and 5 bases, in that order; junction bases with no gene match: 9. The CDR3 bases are TGTGCCAGCAGCCAGAGCGGGAGTTCCGGAGATACGCAGTATTTT. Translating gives CASSQSGSSGDTQYF. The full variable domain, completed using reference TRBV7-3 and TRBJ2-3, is GAGVSQTPSNKVTEKGKYVELRCDPISGHTALYWYRQSLGQGPEFLIYFQGTGAADDSGLPNDRFFAVRPEGSVSTLKIQRTERGDSAVYLCASSQSGSSGDTQYFGPGTRLTVL.

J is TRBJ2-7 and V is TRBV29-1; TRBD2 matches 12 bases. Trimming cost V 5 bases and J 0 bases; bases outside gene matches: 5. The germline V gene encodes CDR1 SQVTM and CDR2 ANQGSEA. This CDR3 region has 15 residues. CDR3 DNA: TGCAGCGTTACTCTAGCGGGAGGGTCCTCCTACGAGCAGTACTTC. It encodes CSVTLAGGSSYEQYF.

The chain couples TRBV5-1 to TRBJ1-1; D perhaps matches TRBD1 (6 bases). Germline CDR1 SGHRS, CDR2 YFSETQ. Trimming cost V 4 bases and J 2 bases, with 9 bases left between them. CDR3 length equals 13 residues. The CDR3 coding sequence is TGCGCCAGCAGCGGGGGGGCCAACACTGAAGCTTTCTTT. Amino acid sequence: CASSGGANTEAFF.

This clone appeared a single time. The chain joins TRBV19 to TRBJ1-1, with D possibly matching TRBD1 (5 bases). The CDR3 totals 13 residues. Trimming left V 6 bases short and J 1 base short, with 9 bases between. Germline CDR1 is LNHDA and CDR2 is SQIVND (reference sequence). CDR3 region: CASSPGRNTEAFF. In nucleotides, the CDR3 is TGTGCCAGTAGCCCGGGACGGAACACTGAAGCTTTCTTT.

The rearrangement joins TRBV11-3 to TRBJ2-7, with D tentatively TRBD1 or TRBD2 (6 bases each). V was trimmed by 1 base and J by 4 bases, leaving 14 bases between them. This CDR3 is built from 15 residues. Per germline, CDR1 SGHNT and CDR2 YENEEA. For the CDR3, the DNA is TGTGCCAGCAGCTTAGGGGCAGGGGAGGCGTACGAGCAGTACTTC. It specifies CASSLGAGEAYEQYF.

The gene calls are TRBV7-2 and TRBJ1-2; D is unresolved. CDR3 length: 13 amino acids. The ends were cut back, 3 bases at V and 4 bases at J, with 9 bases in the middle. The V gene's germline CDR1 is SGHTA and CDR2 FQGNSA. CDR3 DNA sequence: TGTGCCAGCAGCTTTGTGCCCTTCTATGGCTACACCTTC. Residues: CASSFVPFYGYTF.

CDR3 protein: CATHGGATTGNTIYF. The CDR3 DNA reads as TGTGCCACTCACGGAGGGGCGACAACTGGAAACACCATATATTTT. The chain employs TRBV21-1 and TRBJ1-3. TRBV21-1 is designated a pseudogene. This CDR3 has 15 amino acids.

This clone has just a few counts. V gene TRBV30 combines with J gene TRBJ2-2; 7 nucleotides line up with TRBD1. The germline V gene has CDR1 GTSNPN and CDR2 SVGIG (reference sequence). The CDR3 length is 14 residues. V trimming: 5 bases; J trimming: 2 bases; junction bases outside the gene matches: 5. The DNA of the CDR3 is TGTGCCTGGGACAGGGATTTTAACACCGGGGAGCTGTTTTTT. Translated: CAWDRDFNTGELFF. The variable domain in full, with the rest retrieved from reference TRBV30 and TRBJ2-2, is SQTIHQWPATLVQPVGSPLSLECTVEGTSNPNLYWYRQAAGRGLQLLFYSVGIGQISSEVPQNLSASRPQDRQFILSSKKLLLSDSGFYLCAWDRDFNTGELFFGEGSRLTVL.

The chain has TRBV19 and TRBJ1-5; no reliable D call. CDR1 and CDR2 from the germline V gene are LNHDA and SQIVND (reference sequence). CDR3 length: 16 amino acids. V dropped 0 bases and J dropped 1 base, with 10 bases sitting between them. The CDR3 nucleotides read TGTGCCAGTAGTATAGATCTATGGCAGAGCAATCAGCCCCAGCATTTT. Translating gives CASSIDLWQSNQPQHF.

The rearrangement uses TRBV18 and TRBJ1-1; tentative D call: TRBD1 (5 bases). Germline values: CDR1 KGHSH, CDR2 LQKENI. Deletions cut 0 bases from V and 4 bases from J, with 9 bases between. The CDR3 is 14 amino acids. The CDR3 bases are TGTGCCAGCTCACCACCGAGGGGCTTCACTGAAGCTTTCTTT. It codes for CASSPPRGFTEAFF.

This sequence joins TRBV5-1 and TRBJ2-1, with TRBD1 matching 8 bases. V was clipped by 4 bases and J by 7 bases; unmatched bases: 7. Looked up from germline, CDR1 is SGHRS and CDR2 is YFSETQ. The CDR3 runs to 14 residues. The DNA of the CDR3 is TGCGCCAGCAGCGCGTTGACAGGGGAGAATGAGCAGTTCTTC. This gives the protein CASSALTGENEQFF.

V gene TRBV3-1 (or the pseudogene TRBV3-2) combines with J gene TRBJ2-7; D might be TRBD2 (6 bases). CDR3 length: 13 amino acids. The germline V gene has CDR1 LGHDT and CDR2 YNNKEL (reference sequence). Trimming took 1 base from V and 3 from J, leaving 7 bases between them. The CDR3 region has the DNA TGTGCCAGCAGCCAAGGGACTAACTACGAGCAGTACTTC. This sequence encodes CASSQGTNYEQYF.

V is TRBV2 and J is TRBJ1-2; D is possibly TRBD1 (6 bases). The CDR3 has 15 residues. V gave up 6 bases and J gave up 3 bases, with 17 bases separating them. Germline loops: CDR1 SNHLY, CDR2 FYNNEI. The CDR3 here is CASRAYGQQDYGYTF. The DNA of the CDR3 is TGTGCCAGCAGGGCCTACGGACAGCAAGACTATGGCTACACCTTC. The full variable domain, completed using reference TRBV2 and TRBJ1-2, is EPEVTQTPSHQVTQMGQEVILRCVPISNHLYFYWYRQILGQKVEFLVSFYNNEISEKSEIFDDQFSVERPDGSNFTLKIRSTKLEDSAMYFCASRAYGQQDYGYTFGSGTRLTVV.

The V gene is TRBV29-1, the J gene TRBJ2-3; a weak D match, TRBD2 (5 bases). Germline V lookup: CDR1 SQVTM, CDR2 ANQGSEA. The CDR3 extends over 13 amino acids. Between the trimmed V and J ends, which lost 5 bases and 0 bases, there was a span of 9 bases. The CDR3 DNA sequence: TGCAGCGTTCGGGAACACAGCACAGATACGCAGTATTTT. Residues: CSVREHSTDTQYF.

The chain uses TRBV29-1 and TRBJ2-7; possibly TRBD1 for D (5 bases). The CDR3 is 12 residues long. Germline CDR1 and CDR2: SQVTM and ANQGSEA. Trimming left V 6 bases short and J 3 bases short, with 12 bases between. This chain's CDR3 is CSVVQGYYEQYF. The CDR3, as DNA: TGCAGCGTAGTTCAGGGCTACTACGAGCAGTACTTC.

The CDR3 nucleotides read TGTGCCAGTAGGGCGGGGAATCAGCCCCAGCATTTT. Encoded protein: CASRAGNQPQHF. This sequence joins TRBV28 and TRBJ1-5; D is ambiguous. Between the trimmed V and J ends, which lost 9 bases and 4 bases, there was a span of 10 bases. Germline V lookup: CDR1 MDHEN, CDR2 SYDVKM. The CDR3 extends over 12 amino acids.

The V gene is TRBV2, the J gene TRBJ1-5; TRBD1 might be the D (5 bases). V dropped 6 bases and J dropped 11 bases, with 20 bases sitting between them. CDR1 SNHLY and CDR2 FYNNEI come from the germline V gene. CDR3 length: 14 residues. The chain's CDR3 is CASSEKFGGGAQHF. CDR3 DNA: TGTGCCAGCAGCGAGAAATTCGGGGGGGGAGCCCAGCATTTT.

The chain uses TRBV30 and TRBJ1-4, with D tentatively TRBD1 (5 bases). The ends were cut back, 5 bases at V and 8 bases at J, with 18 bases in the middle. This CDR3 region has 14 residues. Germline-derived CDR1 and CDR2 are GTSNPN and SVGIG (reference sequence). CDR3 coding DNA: TGTGCCTGGGGACTGGGACGCCGAGGGGAAAAACTGTTTTTT. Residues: CAWGLGRRGEKLFF. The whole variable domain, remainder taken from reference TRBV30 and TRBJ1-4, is SQTIHQWPATLVQPVGSPLSLECTVEGTSNPNLYWYRQAAGRGLQLLFYSVGIGQISSEVPQNLSASRPQDRQFILSSKKLLLSDSGFYLCAWGLGRRGEKLFFGSGTQLSVL.

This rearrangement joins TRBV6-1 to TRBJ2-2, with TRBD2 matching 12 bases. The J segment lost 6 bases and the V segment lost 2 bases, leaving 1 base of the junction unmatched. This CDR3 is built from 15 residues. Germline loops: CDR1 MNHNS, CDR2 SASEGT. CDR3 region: CASSELAGGPGELFF. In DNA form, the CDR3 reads TGTGCCAGCAGTGAACTAGCGGGAGGGCCCGGGGAGCTGTTTTTT.

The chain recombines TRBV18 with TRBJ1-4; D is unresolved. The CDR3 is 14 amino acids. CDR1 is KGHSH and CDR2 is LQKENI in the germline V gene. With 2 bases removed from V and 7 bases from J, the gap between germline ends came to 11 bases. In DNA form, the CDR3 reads TGTGCCAGCTCACCAGGCAGTGCGGTTGAAAAACTGTTTTTT. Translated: CASSPGSAVEKLFF.

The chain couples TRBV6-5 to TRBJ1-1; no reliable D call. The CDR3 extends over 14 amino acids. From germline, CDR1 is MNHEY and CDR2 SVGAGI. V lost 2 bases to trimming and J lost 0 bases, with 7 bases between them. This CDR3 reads CASSYAGMNTEAFF. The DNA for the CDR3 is TGTGCCAGCAGTTACGCGGGTATGAACACTGAAGCTTTCTTT.